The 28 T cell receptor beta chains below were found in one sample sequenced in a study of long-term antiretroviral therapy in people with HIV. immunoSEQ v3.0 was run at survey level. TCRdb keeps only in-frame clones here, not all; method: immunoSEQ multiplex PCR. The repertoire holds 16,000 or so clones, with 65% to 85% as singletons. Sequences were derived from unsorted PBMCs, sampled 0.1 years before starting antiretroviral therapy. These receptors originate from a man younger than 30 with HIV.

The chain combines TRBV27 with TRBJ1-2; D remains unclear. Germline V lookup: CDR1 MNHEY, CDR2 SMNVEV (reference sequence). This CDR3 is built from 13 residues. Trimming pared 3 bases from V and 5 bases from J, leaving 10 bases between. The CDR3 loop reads CASSLRQAYGYTF. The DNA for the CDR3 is TGTGCCAGCAGTTTGCGTCAGGCTTATGGCTACACCTTC.

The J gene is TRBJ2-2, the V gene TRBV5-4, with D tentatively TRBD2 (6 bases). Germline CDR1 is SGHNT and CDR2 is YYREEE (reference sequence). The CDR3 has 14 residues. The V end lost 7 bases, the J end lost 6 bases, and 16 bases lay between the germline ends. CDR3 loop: CASGGAPGPGELFF. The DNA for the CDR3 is TGTGCCAGCGGAGGGGCCCCAGGACCCGGGGAGCTGTTTTTT.

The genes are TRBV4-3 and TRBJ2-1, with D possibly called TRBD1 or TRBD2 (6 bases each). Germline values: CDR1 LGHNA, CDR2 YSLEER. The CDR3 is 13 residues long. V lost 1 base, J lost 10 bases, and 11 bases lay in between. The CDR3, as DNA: TGCGCCAGCAGCCAAGGAGGGGGGAGGGAGCAGTTCTTC. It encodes CASSQGGGREQFF.

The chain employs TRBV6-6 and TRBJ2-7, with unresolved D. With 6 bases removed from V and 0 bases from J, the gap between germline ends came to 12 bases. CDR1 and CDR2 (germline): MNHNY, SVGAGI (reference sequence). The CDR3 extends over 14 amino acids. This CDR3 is CASRYDPSSYEQYF. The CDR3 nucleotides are TGTGCCAGCAGATACGACCCGAGCTCCTACGAGCAGTACTTC.

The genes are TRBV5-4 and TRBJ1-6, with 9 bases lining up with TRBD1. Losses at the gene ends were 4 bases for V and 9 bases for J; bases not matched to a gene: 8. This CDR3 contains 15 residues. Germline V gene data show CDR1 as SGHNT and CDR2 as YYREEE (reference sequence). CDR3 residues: CASSKDRGFSSPLHF. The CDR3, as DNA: TGTGCCAGCAGCAAGGACAGGGGCTTCAGTTCACCCCTCCACTTT.

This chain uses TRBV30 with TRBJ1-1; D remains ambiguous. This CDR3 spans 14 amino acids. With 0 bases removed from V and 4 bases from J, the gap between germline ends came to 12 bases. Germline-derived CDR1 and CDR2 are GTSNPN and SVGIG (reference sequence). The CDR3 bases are TGTGCCTGGAGTGTCAGACCCTTGAGCACTGAAGCTTTCTTT. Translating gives CAWSVRPLSTEAFF.

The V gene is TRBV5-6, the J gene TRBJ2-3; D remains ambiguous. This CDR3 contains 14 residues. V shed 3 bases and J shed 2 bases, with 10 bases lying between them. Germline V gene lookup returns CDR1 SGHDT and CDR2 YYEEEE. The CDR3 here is CASSSLGITDTQYF. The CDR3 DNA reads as TGTGCCAGCAGCTCATTGGGCATCACAGATACGCAGTATTTT.

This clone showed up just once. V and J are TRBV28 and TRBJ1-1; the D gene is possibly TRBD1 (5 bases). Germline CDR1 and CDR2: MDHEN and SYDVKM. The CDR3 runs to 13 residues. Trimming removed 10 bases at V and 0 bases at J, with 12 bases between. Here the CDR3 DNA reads TGTGCCATTGGGGGAGGGTTGAACACTGAAGCTTTCTTT. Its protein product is CAIGGGLNTEAFF.

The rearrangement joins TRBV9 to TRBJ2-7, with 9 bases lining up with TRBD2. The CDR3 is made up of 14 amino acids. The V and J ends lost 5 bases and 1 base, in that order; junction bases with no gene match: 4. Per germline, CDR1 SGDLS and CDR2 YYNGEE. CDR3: CASSLAGTSYEQYF. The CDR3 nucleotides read TGTGCCAGCAGTCTAGCGGGGACGTCCTACGAGCAGTACTTC. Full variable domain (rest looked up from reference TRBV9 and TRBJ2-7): DSGVTQTPKHLITATGQRVTLRCSPRSGDLSVYWYQQSLDQGLQFLIQYYNGEERAKGNILERFSAQQFPDLHSELNLSSLELGDSALYFCASSLAGTSYEQYFGPGTRLTVT.

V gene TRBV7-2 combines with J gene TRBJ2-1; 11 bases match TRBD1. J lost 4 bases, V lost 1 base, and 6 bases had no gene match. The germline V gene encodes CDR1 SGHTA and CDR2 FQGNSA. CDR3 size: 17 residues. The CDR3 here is CASSLVGTGGAYNEQFF. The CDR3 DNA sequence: TGTGCCAGCAGCTTAGTCGGGACAGGGGGGGCGTACAATGAGCAGTTCTTC. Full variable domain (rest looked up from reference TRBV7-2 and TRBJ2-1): GAGVSQSPSNKVTEKGKDVELRCDPISGHTALYWYRQSLGQGLEFLIYFQGNSAPDKSGLPSDRFSAERTGGSVSTLTIQRTQQEDSAVYLCASSLVGTGGAYNEQFFGPGTRLTVL.

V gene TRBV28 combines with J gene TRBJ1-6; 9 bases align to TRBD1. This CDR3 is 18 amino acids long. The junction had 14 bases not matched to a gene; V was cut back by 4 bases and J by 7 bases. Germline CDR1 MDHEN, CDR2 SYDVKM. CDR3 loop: CASSSFPGQGLGNSPLHF. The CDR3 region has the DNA TGTGCCAGCAGTTCCTTCCCGGGACAGGGTTTGGGAAATTCACCCCTCCACTTT.

The CDR3 spells CASSFRWQTRAGELFF. The CDR3 DNA is TGTGCCAGCAGTTTCAGGTGGCAGACACGCGCCGGGGAGCTGTTTTTT. This chain links TRBV28 with TRBJ2-2; D is unclear. This CDR3 is 16 amino acids long. Germline V lookup: CDR1 MDHEN, CDR2 SYDVKM. Trimming pared 3 bases from V and 6 bases from J, leaving 17 bases between. Full variable domain (outside the CDR3, taken from reference TRBV28 and TRBJ2-2): DVKVTQSSRYLVKRTGEKVFLECVQDMDHENMFWYRQDPGLGLRLIYFSYDVKMKEKGDIPEGYSVSREKKERFSLILESASTNQTSMYLCASSFRWQTRAGELFFGEGSRLTVL.

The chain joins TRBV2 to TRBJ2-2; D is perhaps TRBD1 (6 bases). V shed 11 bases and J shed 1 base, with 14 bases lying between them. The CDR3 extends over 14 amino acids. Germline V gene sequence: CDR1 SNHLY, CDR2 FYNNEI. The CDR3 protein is CAGQIILNTGELFF. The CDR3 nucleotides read TGTGCCGGACAGATAATCCTGAACACCGGGGAGCTGTTTTTT. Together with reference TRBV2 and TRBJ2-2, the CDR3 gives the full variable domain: EPEVTQTPSHQVTQMGQEVILRCVPISNHLYFYWYRQILGQKVEFLVSFYNNEISEKSEIFDDQFSVERPDGSNFTLKIRSTKLEDSAMYFCAGQIILNTGELFFGEGSRLTVL.

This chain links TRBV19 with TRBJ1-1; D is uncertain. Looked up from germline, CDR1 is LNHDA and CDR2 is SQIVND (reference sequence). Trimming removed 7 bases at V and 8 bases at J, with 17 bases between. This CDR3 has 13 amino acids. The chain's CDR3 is CASTLEFGGEAFF. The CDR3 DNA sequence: TGTGCCAGTACCCTAGAATTCGGAGGAGAAGCTTTCTTT.

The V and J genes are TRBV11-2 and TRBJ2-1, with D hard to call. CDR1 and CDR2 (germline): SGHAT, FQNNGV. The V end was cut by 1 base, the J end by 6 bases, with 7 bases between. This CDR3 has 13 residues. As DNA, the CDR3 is TGTGCCAGCAGCTTAGCACTACCCAATGAGCAGTTCTTC. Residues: CASSLALPNEQFF. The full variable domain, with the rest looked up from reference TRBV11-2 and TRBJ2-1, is EAGVAQSPRYKIIEKRQSVAFWCNPISGHATLYWYQQILGQGPKLLIQFQNNGVVDDSQLPKDRFSAERLKGVDSTLKIQPAKLEDSAVYLCASSLALPNEQFFGPGTRLTVL.

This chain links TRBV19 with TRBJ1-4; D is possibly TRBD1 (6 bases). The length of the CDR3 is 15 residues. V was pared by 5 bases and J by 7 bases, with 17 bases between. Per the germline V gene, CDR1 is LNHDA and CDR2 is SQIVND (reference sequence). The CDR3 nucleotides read TGTGCCAGTAGTTCCTCTGGGGGCAGAGGTGAAAAACTGTTTTTT. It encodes CASSSSGGRGEKLFF.

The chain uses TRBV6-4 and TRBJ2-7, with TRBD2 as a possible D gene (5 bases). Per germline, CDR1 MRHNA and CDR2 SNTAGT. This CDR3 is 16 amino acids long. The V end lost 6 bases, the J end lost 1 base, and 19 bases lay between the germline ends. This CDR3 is CASRPLAVPLSYEQYF. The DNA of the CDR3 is TGTGCCAGCAGACCCCTAGCCGTACCCTTGTCCTACGAGCAGTACTTC.

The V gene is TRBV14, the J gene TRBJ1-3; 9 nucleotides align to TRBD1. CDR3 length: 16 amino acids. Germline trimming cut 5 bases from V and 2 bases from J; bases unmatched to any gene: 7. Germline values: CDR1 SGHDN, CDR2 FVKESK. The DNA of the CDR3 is TGTGCCAGCAGCTACGACAGGGGGGCGGCTGGAAACACCATATATTTT. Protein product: CASSYDRGAAGNTIYF. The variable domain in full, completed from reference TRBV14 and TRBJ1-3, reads EAGVTQFPSHSVIEKGQTVTLRCDPISGHDNLYWYRRVMGKEIKFLLHFVKESKQDESGMPNNRFLAERTGGTYSTLKVQPAELEDSGVYFCASSYDRGAAGNTIYFGEGSWLTVV.

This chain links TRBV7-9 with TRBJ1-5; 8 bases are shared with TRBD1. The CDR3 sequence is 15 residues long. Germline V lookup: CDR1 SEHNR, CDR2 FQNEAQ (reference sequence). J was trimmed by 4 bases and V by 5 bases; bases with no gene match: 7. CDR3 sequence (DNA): TGTGCCAGCAGCCCAGGGACAGGCCCTAATCAGCCCCAGCATTTT. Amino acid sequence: CASSPGTGPNQPQHF.

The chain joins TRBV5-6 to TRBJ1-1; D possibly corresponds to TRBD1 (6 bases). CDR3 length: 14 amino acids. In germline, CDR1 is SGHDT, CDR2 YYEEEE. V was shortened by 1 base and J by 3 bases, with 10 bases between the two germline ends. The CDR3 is CASSLQHRDTEAFF. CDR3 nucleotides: TGTGCCAGCAGCTTGCAACACAGGGACACTGAAGCTTTCTTT. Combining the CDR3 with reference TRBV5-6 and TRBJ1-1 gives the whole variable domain DAGVTQSPTHLIKTRGQQVTLRCSPKSGHDTVSWYQQALGQGPQFIFQYYEEEERQRGNFPDRFSGHQFPNYSSELNVNALLLGDSALYLCASSLQHRDTEAFFGQGTRLTVV.

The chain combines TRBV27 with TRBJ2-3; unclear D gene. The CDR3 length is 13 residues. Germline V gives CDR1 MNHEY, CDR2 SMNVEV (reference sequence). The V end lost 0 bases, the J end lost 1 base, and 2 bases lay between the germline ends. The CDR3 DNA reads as TGTGCCAGCAGTTTATCGGGCACAGATACGCAGTATTTT. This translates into CASSLSGTDTQYF.

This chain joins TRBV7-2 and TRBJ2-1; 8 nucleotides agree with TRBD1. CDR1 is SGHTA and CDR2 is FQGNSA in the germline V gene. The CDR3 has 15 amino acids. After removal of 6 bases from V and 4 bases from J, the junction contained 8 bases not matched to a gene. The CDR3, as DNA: TGTGCCAGCAGGCCCGGGACAGGATTTTACAATGAGCAGTTCTTC. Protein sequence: CASRPGTGFYNEQFF.

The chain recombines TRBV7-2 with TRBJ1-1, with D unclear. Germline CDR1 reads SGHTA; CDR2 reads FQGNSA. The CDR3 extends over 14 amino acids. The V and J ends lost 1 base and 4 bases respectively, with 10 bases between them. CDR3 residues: CASSLDLGVTEAFF. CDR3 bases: TGTGCCAGCAGCTTAGATCTGGGCGTCACTGAAGCTTTCTTT.

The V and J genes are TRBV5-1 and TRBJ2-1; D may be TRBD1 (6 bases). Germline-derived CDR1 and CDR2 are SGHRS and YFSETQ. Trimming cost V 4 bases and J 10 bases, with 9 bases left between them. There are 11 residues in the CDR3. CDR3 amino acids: CASSIDREQFF. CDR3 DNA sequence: TGCGCCAGCAGCATAGACAGGGAGCAGTTCTTC.

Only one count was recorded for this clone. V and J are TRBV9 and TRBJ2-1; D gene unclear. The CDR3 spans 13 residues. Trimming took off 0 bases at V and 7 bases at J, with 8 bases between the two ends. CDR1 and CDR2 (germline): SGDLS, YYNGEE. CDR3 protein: CASSVGPGNEQFF. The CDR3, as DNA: TGTGCCAGCAGCGTAGGCCCCGGGAATGAGCAGTTCTTC.

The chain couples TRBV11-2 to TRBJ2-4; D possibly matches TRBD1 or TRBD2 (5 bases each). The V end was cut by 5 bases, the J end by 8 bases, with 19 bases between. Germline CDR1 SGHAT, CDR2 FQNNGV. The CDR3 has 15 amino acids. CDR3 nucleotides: TGTGCCAGCAGCAGGCGGGCCCCCAGAGGGGACATTCAGTACTTC. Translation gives CASSRRAPRGDIQYF.

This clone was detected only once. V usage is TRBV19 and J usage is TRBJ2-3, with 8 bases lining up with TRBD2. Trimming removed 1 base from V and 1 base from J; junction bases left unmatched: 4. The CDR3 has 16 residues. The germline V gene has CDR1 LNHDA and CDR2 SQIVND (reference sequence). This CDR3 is CASSIGAGEGTDTQYF. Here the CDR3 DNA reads TGTGCCAGTAGTATAGGAGCGGGAGAAGGCACAGATACGCAGTATTTT. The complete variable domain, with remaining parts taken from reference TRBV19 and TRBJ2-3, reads DGGITQSPKYLFRKEGQNVTLSCEQNLNHDAMYWYRQDPGQGLRLIYYSQIVNDFQKGDIAEGYSVSREKKESFPLTVTSAQKNPTAFYLCASSIGAGEGTDTQYFGPGTRLTVL.

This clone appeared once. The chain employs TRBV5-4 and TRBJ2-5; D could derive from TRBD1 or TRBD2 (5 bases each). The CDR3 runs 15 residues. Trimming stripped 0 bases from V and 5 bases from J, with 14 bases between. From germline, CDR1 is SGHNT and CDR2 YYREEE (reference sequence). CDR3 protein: CASSLAGAGWETQYF. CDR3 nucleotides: TGTGCCAGCAGCTTGGCCGGGGCAGGGTGGGAGACCCAGTACTTC. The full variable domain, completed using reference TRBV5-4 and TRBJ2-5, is ETGVTQSPTHLIKTRGQQVTLRCSSQSGHNTVSWYQQALGQGPQFIFQYYREEENGRGNFPPRFSGLQFPNYSSELNVNALELDDSALYLCASSLAGAGWETQYFGPGTRLLVL.